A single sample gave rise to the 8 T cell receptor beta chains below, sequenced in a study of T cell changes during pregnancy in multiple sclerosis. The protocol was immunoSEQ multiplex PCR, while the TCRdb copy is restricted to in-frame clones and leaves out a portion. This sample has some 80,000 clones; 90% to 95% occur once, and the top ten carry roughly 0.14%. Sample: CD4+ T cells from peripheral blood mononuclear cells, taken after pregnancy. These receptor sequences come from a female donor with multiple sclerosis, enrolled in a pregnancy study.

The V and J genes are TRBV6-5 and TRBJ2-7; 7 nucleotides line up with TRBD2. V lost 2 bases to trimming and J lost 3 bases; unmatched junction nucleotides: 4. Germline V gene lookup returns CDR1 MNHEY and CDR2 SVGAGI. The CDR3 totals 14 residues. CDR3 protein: CASSYLADNYEQYF. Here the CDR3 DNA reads TGTGCCAGCAGTTACCTAGCGGATAACTACGAGCAGTACTTC.

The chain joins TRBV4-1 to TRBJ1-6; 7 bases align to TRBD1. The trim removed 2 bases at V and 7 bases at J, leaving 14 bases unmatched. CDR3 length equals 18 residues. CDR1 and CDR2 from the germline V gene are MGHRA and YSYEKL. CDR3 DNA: TGCGCCAGCAGCCAACCCAGGGGGACTGGGGGATCGAATTCACCCCTCCACTTT. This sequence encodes CASSQPRGTGGSNSPLHF.

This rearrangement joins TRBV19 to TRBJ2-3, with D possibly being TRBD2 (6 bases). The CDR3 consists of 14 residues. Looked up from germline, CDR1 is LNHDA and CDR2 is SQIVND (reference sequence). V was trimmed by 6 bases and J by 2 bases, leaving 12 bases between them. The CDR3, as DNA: TGTGCCAGTAGCGGGACTGTACTCACAGATACGCAGTATTTT. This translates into CASSGTVLTDTQYF.

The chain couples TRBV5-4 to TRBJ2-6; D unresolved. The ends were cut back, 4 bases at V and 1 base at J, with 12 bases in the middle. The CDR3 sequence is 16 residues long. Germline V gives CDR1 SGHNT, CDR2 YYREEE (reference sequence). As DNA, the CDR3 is TGTGCCAGCAGCCCGGCGTTAGCTTCTGGGGCCAACGTCCTGACTTTC. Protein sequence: CASSPALASGANVLTF. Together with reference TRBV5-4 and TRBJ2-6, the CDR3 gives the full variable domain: ETGVTQSPTHLIKTRGQQVTLRCSSQSGHNTVSWYQQALGQGPQFIFQYYREEENGRGNFPPRFSGLQFPNYSSELNVNALELDDSALYLCASSPALASGANVLTFGAGSRLTVL.

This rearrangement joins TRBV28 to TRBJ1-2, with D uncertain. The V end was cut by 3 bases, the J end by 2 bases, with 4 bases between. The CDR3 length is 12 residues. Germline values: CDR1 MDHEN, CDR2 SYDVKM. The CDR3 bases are TGTGCCAGCAGTTTGGGCAACTATGGCTACACCTTC. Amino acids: CASSLGNYGYTF.

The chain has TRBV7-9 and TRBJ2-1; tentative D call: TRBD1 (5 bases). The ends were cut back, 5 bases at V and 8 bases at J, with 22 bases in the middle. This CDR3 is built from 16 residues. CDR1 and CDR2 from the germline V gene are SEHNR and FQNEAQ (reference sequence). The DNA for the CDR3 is TGTGCCAGCAGCGACTCCCTTACCCAGCTGACAGATGAGCAGTTCTTC. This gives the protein CASSDSLTQLTDEQFF.

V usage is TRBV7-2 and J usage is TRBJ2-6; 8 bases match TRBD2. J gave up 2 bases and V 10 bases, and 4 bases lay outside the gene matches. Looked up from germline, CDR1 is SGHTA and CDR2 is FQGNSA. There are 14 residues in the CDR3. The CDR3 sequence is CATGGGPGANVLTF. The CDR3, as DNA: TGTGCCACGGGAGGGGGGCCTGGGGCCAACGTCCTGACTTTC.

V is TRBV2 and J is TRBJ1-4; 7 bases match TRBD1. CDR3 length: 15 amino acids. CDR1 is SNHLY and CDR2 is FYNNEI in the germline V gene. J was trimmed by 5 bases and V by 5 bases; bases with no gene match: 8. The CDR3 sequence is CASSSPGQINEKLFF. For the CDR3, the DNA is TGTGCCAGCAGTTCGCCGGGACAGATAAATGAAAAACTGTTTTTT.